This passage covers 25 T cell receptor beta chains from one sample sequenced in a study of CD8 T cells in ankylosing spondylitis. TCRdb independently ran MiXCR on the 5' RACE reads; one entry per CDR3 protein. The sample includes more than 100,000 distinct CDR3 sequences, 17% of them seen just once. Study observations and caveats: Several highly homologous variants formed a TCR beta motif that appeared characteristic of ankylosing spondylitis blood.

The antigens of these receptors remain unknown. Sequencing was performed on blood, either unsorted or a sorted T cell fraction (not recorded which). These receptors originate from a male donor with ankylosing spondylitis.

The sample holds a few counts of this clonotype. The chain has TRBV20-1 and TRBJ2-2; 9 nucleotides align to TRBD2. Trimming at V came to 1 base and at J to 3 bases, leaving 3 bases not matched to a gene. This CDR3 spans 15 amino acids. Germline assignment: CDR1 DFQATT and CDR2 SNEGSKA (reference sequence). CDR3 DNA: TGCAGTGCTAGAGCGTTAGCGGGAGACACCGGGGAGCTGTTTTTT. Translated, it gives CSARALAGDTGELFF.

The table lists this clonotype with a few counts. The genes are TRBV27 and TRBJ1-1; D ambiguous. V was pared by 7 bases and J by 5 bases, with 14 bases between. Germline values: CDR1 MNHEY, CDR2 SMNVEV (reference sequence). The CDR3 sequence is 13 residues long. This CDR3 is CASTVGGGTEAFF. CDR3 DNA: TGTGCCAGCACCGTGGGCGGCGGGACTGAAGCTTTCTTT.

This clonotype has only a few counts. The gene calls are TRBV20-1 and TRBJ2-7, with D maybe TRBD1 (6 bases). The CDR3 spans 12 residues. Germline V gives CDR1 DFQATT, CDR2 SNEGSKA (reference sequence). V was trimmed by 6 bases and J by 2 bases, leaving 11 bases between them. The CDR3 sequence: CSARDKTYEQYF. The DNA of the CDR3 is TGCAGTGCCAGGGACAAAACCTACGAGCAGTACTTC.

This clonotype has just a few counts. The chain recombines TRBV6-5 with TRBJ2-3; TRBD2 matches 10 bases. This CDR3 contains 15 residues. V trimming: 6 bases; J trimming: 4 bases; junction bases outside the gene matches: 7. Per germline, CDR1 MNHEY and CDR2 SVGAGI. Here the CDR3 reads CASRLAGGGADTQYF. The CDR3 DNA reads as TGTGCCAGCAGATTAGCGGGAGGTGGTGCAGATACGCAGTATTTT.

V gene TRBV24-1 combines with J gene TRBJ2-1; TRBD2 matches 10 bases. Germline V gene lookup returns CDR1 KGHDR and CDR2 SFDVKD. With 3 bases clipped from V and 3 bases from J, the junction kept 4 bases outside the gene matches. The CDR3 is 16 amino acids. DNA of the CDR3: TGTGCCACCAGTGATCGGACTAGCGGAAACTACAATGAGCAGTTCTTC. Translation: CATSDRTSGNYNEQFF.

The chain is built from TRBV24-1 and TRBJ2-1, with 10 positions matching TRBD2. The CDR3 totals 16 residues. Losses at the gene ends were 6 bases for V and 6 bases for J; bases not matched to a gene: 10. From germline, CDR1 is KGHDR and CDR2 SFDVKD. The CDR3: CATSKSGLASFNEQFF. The CDR3 bases are TGTGCCACCAGTAAATCGGGACTAGCGAGTTTCAATGAGCAGTTCTTC.

This sequence joins TRBV4-1 and TRBJ1-1; 8 bases are shared with TRBD1. This CDR3 contains 14 residues. The junction had 5 bases not matched to a gene; V was cut back by 5 bases and J by 3 bases. Germline V CDR1 and CDR2: MGHRA, YSYEKL. CDR3 nucleotides: TGCGCCAGCAGCTTGGGACAGGCCCACACTGAAGCTTTCTTT. Protein sequence: CASSLGQAHTEAFF.

This clonotype was observed a few times. The V and J genes are TRBV11-2 and TRBJ2-7, with unresolved D. The V gene lost 5 bases and the J gene lost 4 bases, with 9 bases spanning the gap. The germline CDR1 and CDR2 sequences are SGHAT and FQNNGV. The CDR3 has 12 amino acids. Here the CDR3 reads CASSPLAYEQYF. CDR3 nucleotides: TGTGCCAGCAGCCCCTTGGCTTACGAGCAGTACTTC.

In this sample, this clonotype turned up a few times. J is TRBJ2-7 and V is TRBV28; D is unresolved. Trimming left V 9 bases short and J 1 base short, with 1 base between. CDR3 length: 9 residues. Germline V gives CDR1 MDHEN, CDR2 SYDVKM. The CDR3 nucleotides read TGTGCCAGATCCTACGAGCAGTACTTC. Protein sequence: CARSYEQYF.

This clonotype was counted between two and nine times. Sequence at one end of the junction differs from germline and may be a read error. The rearrangement uses TRBV20-1 and TRBJ2-1; TRBD1 is a possible D gene (6 bases). The CDR3 has 10 amino acids. Looked up from germline, CDR1 is DFQATT and CDR2 is SNEGSKA (reference sequence). The CDR3 loop is CSAPDRTLVF. The CDR3 nucleotides are TGCAGTGCACCTGACAGGACGTTGGTCTTC.

V is TRBV7-6 and J is TRBJ2-5; D gene uncertain. The CDR3 runs 12 residues. Germline V gene data show CDR1 as SGHVS and CDR2 as FNYEAQ. Trimming pared 8 bases from V and 1 base from J, leaving 8 bases between. This CDR3 is CASGSPQETQYF. For the CDR3, the DNA is TGTGCCAGCGGCAGTCCCCAAGAGACCCAGTACTTC.

The CDR3 nucleotides read TGCAGTGCAATGCTAGCGGGAGGGAGTAATGAGCAGTTCTTC. The encoded protein is CSAMLAGGSNEQFF. The chain recombines TRBV20-1 with TRBJ2-1; the match to TRBD2 covers 12 bases. The V segment lost 6 bases and the J segment 7 bases; nucleotides outside the gene matches: 7. CDR3 length: 14 residues. Germline V lookup: CDR1 DFQATT, CDR2 SNEGSKA (reference sequence).

This rearrangement joins TRBV6-4 to TRBJ2-1; a possible D gene is TRBD2 (5 bases). V lost 1 base and J 2 bases, leaving 9 bases between the germline ends. CDR3 length equals 15 residues. CDR1 is MRHNA and CDR2 is SNTAGT in the germline V gene. In nucleotides, the CDR3 is TGTGCCAGCAGTGACTTTCCGCGGGCCTACAATGAGCAGTTCTTC. Translated: CASSDFPRAYNEQFF.

This clonotype was recorded only once. The J gene is TRBJ2-7, the V gene TRBV14, with D perhaps matching TRBD1 or TRBD2 (5 bases each). CDR3 length equals 15 residues. V was pared by 4 bases and J by 9 bases, with 22 bases between. Germline values: CDR1 SGHDN, CDR2 FVKESK. The CDR3 loop reads CASSLASRDLLTQYF. The DNA for the CDR3 is TGTGCCAGCAGCCTCGCAAGCAGGGACCTCCTGACGCAGTACTTC.

The chain joins TRBV5-5 to TRBJ2-7; D may be TRBD1 (5 bases). The V gene lost 2 bases and the J gene lost 6 bases, with 18 bases spanning the gap. The CDR3 is 15 residues long. Germline CDR1 and CDR2: SGHKS and YYEKEE (reference sequence). Here the CDR3 DNA reads TGTGCCAGCAGCTTTCAGGGCTCCTCTTTGGGCGAGCAGTACTTC. It yields the protein CASSFQGSSLGEQYF.

This clonotype was observed a few times. The chain recombines TRBV28 with TRBJ2-7, with 10 bases lining up with TRBD2. CDR3 length: 15 amino acids. CDR1 is MDHEN and CDR2 is SYDVKM in the germline V gene. V trimming: 5 bases; J trimming: 4 bases; junction bases outside the gene matches: 8. The CDR3 spells CASSVLAGGVYEQYF. The CDR3 nucleotides are TGTGCCAGCAGTGTATTAGCGGGAGGAGTTTACGAGCAGTACTTC.

This clonotype was counted only a few times. The junction departs from the called germline gene at one end, perhaps through a read error. The V call is TRBV27, the J call TRBJ1-5, with 7 bases lining up with TRBD1. This CDR3 has 15 residues. The V gene's germline CDR1 is MNHEY and CDR2 SMNVEV (reference sequence). The CDR3 sequence is CASRLWTGSNQPQHF. The DNA of the CDR3 is TGTGCCAGCAGATTATGGACAGGCTCCAATCAGCCCCAGCATTTT.

The rearrangement links TRBV12-3 or TRBV12-4 to TRBJ2-7; D may correspond to TRBD1 or TRBD2 (6 bases each). V was cut by 4 bases and J by 2 bases, with 12 bases left in between. This CDR3 is 14 amino acids long. This CDR3 is CASSWGRGAYEQYF. The DNA for the CDR3 is TGTGCCAGCAGTTGGGGAAGGGGGGCCTACGAGCAGTACTTC.

This clonotype was observed a handful of times. The V and J genes are TRBV10-3 and TRBJ2-1; 9 bases are a match to TRBD2. The germline gives CDR1 ENHRY, CDR2 SYGVKD. J gave up 2 bases and V 11 bases, and 10 bases lay outside the gene matches. The CDR3 runs 15 residues. The chain's CDR3 is CAVIPSGKTYNEQFF. Here the CDR3 DNA reads TGTGCCGTTATACCTAGCGGGAAGACCTACAATGAGCAGTTCTTC.

The chain links TRBV12-3 or TRBV12-4 to TRBJ2-1, with unresolved D. The CDR3 runs 14 residues. V was trimmed by 1 base and J by 6 bases, leaving 10 bases between them. The DNA of the CDR3 is TGTGCCAGCAGTTTAGGCCTGCTAGGCAATGAGCAGTTCTTC. Its translation is CASSLGLLGNEQFF.

V and J are TRBV7-8 and TRBJ2-7; 7 bases align to TRBD1. The CDR3 totals 15 residues. J lost 2 bases, V lost 4 bases, and 8 bases had no gene match. The germline V gene encodes CDR1 SGHVS and CDR2 FQNEAQ. In DNA, the CDR3 is TGTGCCAGCAGCTCCGGGACAAGGGGGCCCTACGAGCAGTACTTC. It translates to CASSSGTRGPYEQYF.

In its sample, this clonotype was seen a few times. This sequence joins TRBV3-1 and TRBJ1-2, with 9 bases aligning to TRBD1. CDR3 length: 18 residues. With 0 bases clipped from V and 3 bases from J, the junction kept 11 bases outside the gene matches. In germline, CDR1 is LGHDT, CDR2 YNNKEL (reference sequence). The CDR3: CASSQEVERDRAYYGYTF. In nucleotides, the CDR3 is TGTGCCAGCAGCCAAGAAGTTGAGCGGGACAGGGCCTACTATGGCTACACCTTC.

This chain joins TRBV27 and TRBJ1-6; D unresolved. Trimming removed 2 bases at V and 3 bases at J, with 17 bases between. The CDR3 is 18 amino acids. The germline V gene has CDR1 MNHEY and CDR2 SMNVEV (reference sequence). The CDR3 protein is CASSLTQPAGFYNSPLHF. The CDR3 nucleotides read TGTGCCAGCAGTTTAACGCAGCCAGCCGGCTTCTATAATTCACCCCTCCACTTT.

This clonotype was counted at least ten times. J is TRBJ1-1 and V is TRBV3-1; D call uncertain. The V end was cut by 4 bases, the J end by 1 base, with 7 bases between. Germline CDR1 is LGHDT and CDR2 is YNNKEL (reference sequence). This CDR3 is 13 amino acids long. CDR3 protein: CASSPQGNTEAFF. Written as DNA, the CDR3 is TGTGCCAGCAGCCCGCAAGGGAACACTGAAGCTTTCTTT.

This clonotype was found a few times. This chain's CDR3 is CATSKTGYYEQYF. CDR3 DNA sequence: TGTGCCACCAGCAAGACGGGCTACTACGAGCAGTACTTC. V usage is TRBV15 and J usage is TRBJ2-7; D remains unclear. CDR3 length: 13 residues. V lost 4 bases, J lost 3 bases, and 10 bases lay in between. From germline, CDR1 is LNHNV and CDR2 YYDKDF (reference sequence).